This TCR beta chain stems from a study of blood T cell repertoires in COVID-19 (dated by TCRdb to about 2020). Concerning the study at large: Collaborator samples came from the United States, Italy and Spain and covered acute and convalescent phases of COVID-19. Where available, HLA class I and class II types were obtained from metadata supplied by the sample provider rather than from assay-based typing. Subjects who had been exposed to COVID-19, were actively infected with it, or had recovered from it provided the deeply sampled blood TCRbeta repertoires that made up the dataset. The material from the prospective study consisted of cDNA or gDNA derived from T cells, B-cell-depleted T cells, or PBMCs. A freely available public database, intended as a resource for researchers studying the immune response to SARS-CoV-2, is where the repertoires were released. The samples were drawn from two sources: the first 160 participants of the ongoing ImmuneRACE study, and fewer than 1,500 subjects contributed by 6 global collaborators. Nearly every sample came with metadata listing a de-identified subject ID, COVID-19 status, age in years and sex. The research as a whole found: The quantity of clinical and demographic metadata differed by source and by participant and was supplied without curation.

This clone appeared a few times. No antigen is known for it. Base qualities were left out, and no much larger clone turns up one base away. Each collaborating institution followed its own protocols to collect whole blood in K2EDTA tubes. For TCRbeta analysis, collaborators shipped samples as frozen whole blood, isolated PBMCs, or DNA extracted from either of those sample types. The CDR3 contains 13 residues, cysteine and phenylalanine counted. Only CDR3 DNA remains: 39 bases, in frame from the first base. V is shortened by 4 bases, J by 2 bases, and the region joining them spans 8 bases. Via the germline V gene (reference sequence), CDR1 is MNHNY and CDR2 SVGAGI. TCRbeta CDR3 regions were amplified from genomic DNA by means of the immunoSEQ Assay, a bias-controlled multiplex PCR. Per the source publication's procedure: Within the assay, amplification of reference gene primers was used to estimate how many nucleated cells each sample contained. To quantify the absolute abundance of each unique TCRbeta CDR3 rearrangement, sequence reads were collapsed and filtered. For each sample, productive Simpson clonality was calculated as the square root of Simpson's diversity index across productive rearrangements. TCRdb holds this immuneACCESS table with in-frame rearrangements only. Some clones are missing; in checked studies, unresolved V genes explain under half, and the rest has no known cause. V and J calls and clone size are given by that table; D and trimming were obtained from the DNA. The sample table records 140,000 or so clones; approximately 89% of these occur just once. Around 1.6% of the sample is in the top ten clones.

The source material was peripheral blood. The rearranged chain carries TRBV6-6 and TRBJ1-1; the D gene assignment is ambiguous. The sequence was collected from a human donor in a cohort sampled during active COVID-19. DNA sequence: TGTGCCAGCAGTTCCCGGGAAAACACTGAAGCTTTCTTT. It is translated as CASSSRENTEAFF.